This T cell receptor beta chain was captured by sequencing in a study of T cell clonality in common variable immunodeficiency. General study findings and limits: Fewer deletions and N-nucleotide insertions were reportedly seen in common variable immunodeficiency TCR beta sequences.

Blood came from CVID subjects not ill and not taking immunomodulatory or immunosuppressive medication. At least ten counts were recorded for this clone. The antigen remains undetermined. The read falls 3 residues short of the CDR3 end, and the missing part is taken from the germline J gene. Per the germline V gene, CDR1 is DFQATT and CDR2 is SNEGSKA (reference sequence). CDR3 length: 16 residues. V lost 1 base and J lost 4; bases outside the gene matches: 7. Assay: immunoSEQ multiplex PCR; the TCRdb copy retains only in-frame clones and omits some. There are roughly 29,000 clones in the sample, none observed a single time.

V and J are TRBV20-1 and TRBJ2-1, with TRBD2 matching over 10 bases. This sequence was found in a human donor with common variable immunodeficiency. Sequenced sample: peripheral blood mononuclear cells. CDR3 region: CSARASHSGRYNEQFF. The DNA read from the CDR3 is TGCAGTGCTAGAGCTTCTCATAGCGGGAGGTACAATGAG.